The entry below describes one T cell receptor beta chain. This specimen comes from a study of OX40 agonist ivuxolimab in advanced cancers. Germline V gene lookup returns CDR1 MNHEY and CDR2 SVGAGI. The CDR3 consists of 14 residues. Trimming took off 0 bases at V and 6 bases at J, with 11 bases between the two ends. Sequenced by immunoSEQ multiplex PCR; TCRdb stores in-frame clones only, minus some. Here the sample spans more than 55,000 clones, 75% to 90% being singletons. The source is an adult with an advanced solid tumor such as melanoma, head and neck, liver or kidney cancer. Source: CD4+ or CD8+ T cells sorted from blood, taken in a trial of the OX40 agonist ivuxolimab. The chain has TRBV6-5 and TRBJ1-1; TRBD1 is a possible D gene (5 bases). This CDR3 is CASSYSNIQAEAFF. The CDR3 DNA follows: TGTGCCAGCAGTTACTCGAACATACAGGCTGAAGCTTTCTTT.